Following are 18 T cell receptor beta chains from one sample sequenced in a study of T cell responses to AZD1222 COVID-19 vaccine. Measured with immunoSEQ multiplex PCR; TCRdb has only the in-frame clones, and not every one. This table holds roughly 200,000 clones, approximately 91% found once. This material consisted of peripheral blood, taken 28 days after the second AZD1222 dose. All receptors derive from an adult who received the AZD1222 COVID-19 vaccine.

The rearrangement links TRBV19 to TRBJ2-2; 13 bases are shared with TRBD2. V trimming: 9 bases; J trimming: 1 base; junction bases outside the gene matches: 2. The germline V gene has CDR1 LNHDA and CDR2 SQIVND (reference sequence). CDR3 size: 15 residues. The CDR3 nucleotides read TGTGCCAGCGGGACTAGCGGGAAGAACACCGGGGAGCTGTTTTTT. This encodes CASGTSGKNTGELFF.

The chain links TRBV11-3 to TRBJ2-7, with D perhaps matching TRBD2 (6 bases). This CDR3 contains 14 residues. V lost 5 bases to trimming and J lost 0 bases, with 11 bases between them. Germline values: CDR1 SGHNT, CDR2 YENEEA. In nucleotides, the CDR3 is TGTGCCAGCAGCCCGGGAGTGTACTCCTACGAGCAGTACTTC. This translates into CASSPGVYSYEQYF.

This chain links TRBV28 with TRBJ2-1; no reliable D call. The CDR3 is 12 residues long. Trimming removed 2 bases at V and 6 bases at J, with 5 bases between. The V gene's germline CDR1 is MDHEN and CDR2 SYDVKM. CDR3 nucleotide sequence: TGTGCCAGCAGTTTAGAGTTCAATGAGCAGTTCTTC. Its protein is CASSLEFNEQFF.

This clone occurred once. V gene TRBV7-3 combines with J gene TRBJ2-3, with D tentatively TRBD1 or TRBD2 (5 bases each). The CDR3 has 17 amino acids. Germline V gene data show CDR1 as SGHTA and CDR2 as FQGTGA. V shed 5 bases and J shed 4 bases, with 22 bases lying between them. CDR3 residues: CASSPKDLAGMADTQYF. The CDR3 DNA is TGTGCCAGCAGCCCGAAGGATCTAGCAGGGATGGCAGATACGCAGTATTTT.

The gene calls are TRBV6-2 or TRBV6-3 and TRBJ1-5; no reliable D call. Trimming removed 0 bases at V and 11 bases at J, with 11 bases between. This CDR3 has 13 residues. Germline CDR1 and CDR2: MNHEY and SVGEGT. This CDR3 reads CASSYSRAGAQHF. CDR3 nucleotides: TGTGCCAGCAGTTACTCGCGAGCCGGGGCCCAGCATTTT.

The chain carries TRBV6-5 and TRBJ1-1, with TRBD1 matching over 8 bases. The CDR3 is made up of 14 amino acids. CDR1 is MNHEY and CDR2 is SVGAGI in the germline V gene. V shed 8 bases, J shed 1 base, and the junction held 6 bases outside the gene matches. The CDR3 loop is CASYPGTGNTEAFF. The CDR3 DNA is TGTGCCAGCTACCCCGGGACAGGGAACACTGAAGCTTTCTTT.

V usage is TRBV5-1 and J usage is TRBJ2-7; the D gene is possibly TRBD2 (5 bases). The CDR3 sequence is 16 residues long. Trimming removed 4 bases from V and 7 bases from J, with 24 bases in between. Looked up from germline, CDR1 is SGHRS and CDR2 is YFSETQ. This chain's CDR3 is CASSHSSTEEVGEQYF. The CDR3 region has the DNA TGCGCCAGCAGCCATTCTAGCACGGAGGAAGTTGGGGAGCAGTACTTC.

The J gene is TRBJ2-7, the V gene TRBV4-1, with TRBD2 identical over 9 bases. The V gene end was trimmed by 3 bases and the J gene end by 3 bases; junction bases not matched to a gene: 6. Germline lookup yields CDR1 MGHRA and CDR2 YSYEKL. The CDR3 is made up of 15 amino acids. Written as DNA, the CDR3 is TGCGCCAGCAGCCAGAGGGGTAGCGGGGGCTACGAGCAGTACTTC. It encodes CASSQRGSGGYEQYF.

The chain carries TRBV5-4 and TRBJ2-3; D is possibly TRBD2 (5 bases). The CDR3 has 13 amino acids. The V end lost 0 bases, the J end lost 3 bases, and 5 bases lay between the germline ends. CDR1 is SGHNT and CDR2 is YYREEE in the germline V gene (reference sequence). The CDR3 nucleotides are TGTGCCAGCAGCTTGGCGGGAACAGATACGCAGTATTTT. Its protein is CASSLAGTDTQYF.

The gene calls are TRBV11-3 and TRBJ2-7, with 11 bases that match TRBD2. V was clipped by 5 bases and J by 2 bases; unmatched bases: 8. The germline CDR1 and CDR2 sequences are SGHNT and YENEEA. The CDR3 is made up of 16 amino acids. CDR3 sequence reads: CASSPLGLAVPYEQYF. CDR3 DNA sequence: TGTGCCAGCAGCCCCCTGGGACTAGCGGTACCCTACGAGCAGTACTTC. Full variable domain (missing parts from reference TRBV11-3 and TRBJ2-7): EAGVVQSPRYKIIEKKQPVAFWCNPISGHNTLYWYLQNLGQGPELLIRYENEEAVDDSQLPKDRFSAERLKGVDSTLKIQPAELGDSAVYLCASSPLGLAVPYEQYFGPGTRLTVT.

The CDR3 nucleotides read TGTGCCAGCAGCGAGGATATGGACAGGGGGATCACCTTC. It translates to CASSEDMDRGITF. The V and J genes are TRBV5-4 and TRBJ1-2; 10 bases are a match to TRBD1. With 4 bases clipped from V and 13 bases from J, the junction kept 10 bases outside the gene matches. This CDR3 spans 13 amino acids. Looked up from germline, CDR1 is SGHNT and CDR2 is YYREEE (reference sequence). Drawing the rest from reference TRBV5-4 and TRBJ1-2, the complete variable domain is ETGVTQSPTHLIKTRGQQVTLRCSSQSGHNTVSWYQQALGQGPQFIFQYYREEENGRGNFPPRFSGLQFPNYSSELNVNALELDDSALYLCASSEDMDRGITFGSGTRLTVV.

CDR3: CASSGSGTGVLSYGYTF. In DNA form, the CDR3 reads TGTGCCAGCAGCGGATCCGGGACAGGGGTTTTGAGCTATGGCTACACCTTC. The chain combines TRBV5-6 with TRBJ1-2; TRBD1 matches 10 bases. CDR1 SGHDT and CDR2 YYEEEE come from the germline V gene. After removal of 4 bases from V and 4 bases from J, the junction contained 13 bases not matched to a gene. The CDR3 contains 17 residues. Supplemented by reference TRBV5-6 and TRBJ1-2, the full variable domain reads DAGVTQSPTHLIKTRGQQVTLRCSPKSGHDTVSWYQQALGQGPQFIFQYYEEEERQRGNFPDRFSGHQFPNYSSELNVNALLLGDSALYLCASSGSGTGVLSYGYTFGSGTRLTVV.

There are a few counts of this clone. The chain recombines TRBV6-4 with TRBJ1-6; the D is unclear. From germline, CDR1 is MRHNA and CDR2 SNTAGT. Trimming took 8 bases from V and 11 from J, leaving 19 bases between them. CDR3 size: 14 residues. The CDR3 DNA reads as TGTGCCAGCCGCCCAGGTCCGGAGAATGCACCCCTCCACTTT. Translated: CASRPGPENAPLHF.

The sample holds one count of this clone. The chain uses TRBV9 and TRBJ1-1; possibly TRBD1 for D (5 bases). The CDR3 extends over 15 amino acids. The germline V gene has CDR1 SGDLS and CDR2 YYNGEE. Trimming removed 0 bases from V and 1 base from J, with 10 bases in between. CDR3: CASSVAQGRNTEAFF. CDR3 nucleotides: TGTGCCAGCAGCGTAGCTCAGGGACGGAACACTGAAGCTTTCTTT.

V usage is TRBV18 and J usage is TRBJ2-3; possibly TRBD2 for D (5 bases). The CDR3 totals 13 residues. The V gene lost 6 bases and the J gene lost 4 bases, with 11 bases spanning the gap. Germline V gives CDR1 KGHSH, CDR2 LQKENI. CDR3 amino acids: CASSRGRADTQYF. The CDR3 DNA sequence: TGTGCCAGCTCTCGCGGGCGGGCAGATACGCAGTATTTT.

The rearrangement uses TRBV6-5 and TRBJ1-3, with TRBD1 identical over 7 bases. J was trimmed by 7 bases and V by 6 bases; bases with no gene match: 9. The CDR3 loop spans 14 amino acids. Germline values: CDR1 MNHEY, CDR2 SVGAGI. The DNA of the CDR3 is TGTGCCAGCAGCTTGACAGGGTTCGGGAACACCATATATTTT. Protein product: CASSLTGFGNTIYF.

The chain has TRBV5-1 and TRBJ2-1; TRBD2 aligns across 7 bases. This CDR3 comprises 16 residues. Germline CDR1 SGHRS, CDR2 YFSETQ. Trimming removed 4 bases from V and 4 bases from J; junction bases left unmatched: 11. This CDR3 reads CASSAGGGSAYNEQFF. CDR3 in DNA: TGCGCCAGCAGCGCAGGAGGCGGGAGCGCTTACAATGAGCAGTTCTTC.

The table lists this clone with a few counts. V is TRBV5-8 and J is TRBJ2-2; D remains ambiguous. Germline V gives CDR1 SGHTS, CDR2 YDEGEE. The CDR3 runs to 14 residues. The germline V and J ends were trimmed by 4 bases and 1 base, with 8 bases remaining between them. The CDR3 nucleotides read TGTGCCAGCAGCCGGCCCCTGAACACCGGGGAGCTGTTTTTT. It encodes CASSRPLNTGELFF.